The 28 T cell receptor beta chains given below trace back to one sample, sequenced in a study of beta chain features in type 1 diabetes. The investigators reverse transcribed all of the isolated RNA, so they sequenced expressed TCRB transcripts. The table came from immunoSEQ multiplex PCR; TCRdb's copy has only in-frame clones and leaves some out. This sample has some 150,000 clones; roughly 50% occur once, and the top ten carry approximately 0.4%. The source material was Tregs from blood. The receptors shown here come from a man aged 18 to 30 in good health.

The J gene is TRBJ1-5, the V gene TRBV5-6, with TRBD1 matching over 10 bases. The CDR3 runs to 15 residues. The J segment lost 7 bases and the V segment lost 0 bases, leaving 4 bases of the junction unmatched. CDR1 is SGHDT, CDR2 YYEEEE, per germline. The CDR3 loop is CASSLGDRGGQPQHF. The CDR3 DNA reads as TGTGCCAGCAGCTTGGGGGACAGGGGCGGACAGCCCCAGCATTTT.

The chain combines TRBV7-9 with TRBJ1-1; D perhaps matches TRBD1 (6 bases). Trimming removed 0 bases at V and 1 base at J, with 6 bases between. Germline CDR1 SEHNR, CDR2 FQNEAQ (reference sequence). This CDR3 region has 14 residues. CDR3 bases: TGTGCCAGCAGCTTAGCGGGGGCGAACACTGAAGCTTTCTTT. Translation gives CASSLAGANTEAFF.

The chain links TRBV10-3 to TRBJ2-1; possible D gene TRBD2, 6 bases. Germline V gives CDR1 ENHRY, CDR2 SYGVKD. The CDR3 length is 12 residues. With 0 bases removed from V and 15 bases from J, the gap between germline ends came to 12 bases. CDR3 DNA sequence: TGTGCCATCAGTGAGTCGGCCAGGGAGGCGTTCTTC. Encoded protein: CAISESAREAFF.

The sample holds a few counts of this clone. The chain recombines TRBV5-6 with TRBJ1-1, with TRBD1 as a possible D gene (6 bases). The CDR3 consists of 14 residues. Trimming took off 1 base at V and 4 bases at J, with 11 bases between the two ends. Germline V gene sequence: CDR1 SGHDT, CDR2 YYEEEE. CDR3 nucleotide sequence: TGTGCCAGCAGCTTGTTAGGGGGGGGCACTGAAGCTTTCTTT. Translating gives CASSLLGGGTEAFF. The full variable domain, rest sourced from reference TRBV5-6 and TRBJ1-1, is DAGVTQSPTHLIKTRGQQVTLRCSPKSGHDTVSWYQQALGQGPQFIFQYYEEEERQRGNFPDRFSGHQFPNYSSELNVNALLLGDSALYLCASSLLGGGTEAFFGQGTRLTVV.

J is TRBJ2-7 and V is TRBV7-2; D not certain. Per the germline V gene, CDR1 is SGHTA and CDR2 is FQGNSA. V was shortened by 2 bases and J by 0 bases, with 11 bases between the two germline ends. This CDR3 contains 15 residues. CDR3 residues: CASSLITESSYEQYF. CDR3 in DNA: TGTGCCAGCAGCTTAATTACAGAGAGCTCCTACGAGCAGTACTTC.

V and J are TRBV6-5 and TRBJ2-7; D possibly corresponds to TRBD1 (7 bases). This CDR3 comprises 14 residues. Trimming stripped 6 bases from V and 5 bases from J, with 17 bases between. The germline V gene has CDR1 MNHEY and CDR2 SVGAGI. As DNA, the CDR3 is TGTGCCAGCAGGGGGACAGCGGGCTACCACGAGCAGTACTTC. Residues: CASRGTAGYHEQYF.

This clone has a handful of counts. This sequence joins TRBV7-2 and TRBJ2-1; D perhaps matches TRBD2 (5 bases). The V end lost 5 bases, the J end lost 1 base, and 12 bases lay between the germline ends. The germline gives CDR1 SGHTA, CDR2 FQGNSA. The CDR3 runs 15 residues. The CDR3 nucleotides read TGTGCCAGCAGCCCCCGTAGAGGGTCCTACAATGAGCAGTTCTTC. It specifies CASSPRRGSYNEQFF.

This clone has a single count. V is TRBV5-1 and J is TRBJ1-1, with a weak D call TRBD1 (6 bases). Per germline, CDR1 SGHRS and CDR2 YFSETQ. This CDR3 is 15 amino acids long. The V gene lost 0 bases and the J gene lost 3 bases, with 12 bases spanning the gap. The chain's CDR3 is CASSLGDTADTEAFF. DNA for the CDR3: TGCGCCAGCAGCTTGGGGGACACCGCAGACACTGAAGCTTTCTTT.

This chain joins TRBV27 and TRBJ2-4, with 11 bases that match TRBD2. This CDR3 is 15 amino acids long. V was pared by 5 bases and J by 6 bases, with 6 bases of the junction left unmatched. Germline-derived CDR1 and CDR2 are MNHEY and SMNVEV (reference sequence). The CDR3 coding sequence is TGTGCCAGCAGTCCACTAGCGGGAGAGGGAAACATTCAGTACTTC. Amino acid sequence: CASSPLAGEGNIQYF.

V is TRBV30 and J is TRBJ2-1, with D unclear. V gave up 8 bases and J gave up 9 bases, with 14 bases separating them. Germline V gene data show CDR1 as GTSNPN and CDR2 as SVGIG (reference sequence). The CDR3 has 11 residues. This chain's CDR3 is CARQVLGEQFF. CDR3 in DNA: TGTGCCCGTCAGGTTTTAGGTGAGCAGTTCTTC. The full variable domain, with the rest looked up from reference TRBV30 and TRBJ2-1, is SQTIHQWPATLVQPVGSPLSLECTVEGTSNPNLYWYRQAAGRGLQLLFYSVGIGQISSEVPQNLSASRPQDRQFILSSKKLLLSDSGFYLCARQVLGEQFFGPGTRLTVL.

In this sample, this clone turned up a few times. This sequence joins TRBV10-3 and TRBJ1-2, with 10 bases identical to TRBD1. J lost 3 bases, V lost 5 bases, and 3 bases had no gene match. The CDR3 contains 14 residues. CDR1 and CDR2 from the germline V gene are ENHRY and SYGVKD. Here the CDR3 reads CAISRTGGDYGYTF. Here the CDR3 DNA reads TGTGCCATCAGTAGGACAGGGGGGGACTATGGCTACACCTTC.

This clone was observed a few times. The chain has TRBV18 and TRBJ1-6; TRBD1 matches 7 bases. The CDR3 spans 14 residues. V dropped 3 bases and J dropped 14; count of bases not matched to a gene: 10. CDR1 KGHSH and CDR2 LQKENI come from the germline V gene. CDR3 residues: CASSPPGQRRTLHF. CDR3 DNA: TGTGCCAGCTCACCTCCGGGACAGCGGCGTACCCTCCACTTT.

The V call is TRBV7-2, the J call TRBJ1-2; the D gene is possibly TRBD1 (5 bases). The length of the CDR3 is 13 residues. Trimming took off 8 bases at V and 5 bases at J, with 15 bases between the two ends. Germline-derived CDR1 and CDR2 are SGHTA and FQGNSA. The CDR3, as DNA: TGTGCCAGCCGCCGTGGGGGGACTTATGGCTACACCTTC. Translated: CASRRGGTYGYTF.

This chain links TRBV4-2 with TRBJ2-2; D perhaps matches TRBD1 (5 bases). This CDR3 spans 17 amino acids. Between the trimmed V and J ends, which lost 4 bases and 4 bases, there was a span of 19 bases. Germline V lookup: CDR1 LGHNA, CDR2 YNFKEQ. CDR3 DNA: TGTGCCAGCAGCCGCAGCCCTCAGGGCGCAGGCACCGGGGAGCTGTTTTTT. This encodes CASSRSPQGAGTGELFF.

The chain joins TRBV18 to TRBJ2-1; 7 nucleotides line up with TRBD1. The CDR3 runs to 15 residues. V trimming: 3 bases; J trimming: 0 bases; junction bases outside the gene matches: 2. Germline V gene data show CDR1 as KGHSH and CDR2 as LQKENI. CDR3: CASSPTGSSYNEQFF. The CDR3, as DNA: TGTGCCAGCTCACCGACAGGGAGCTCCTACAATGAGCAGTTCTTC.

This clone has more than one count but fewer than ten. The chain carries TRBV9 and TRBJ2-2; TRBD1 matches at 10 bases. Per germline, CDR1 SGDLS and CDR2 YYNGEE. This CDR3 spans 14 amino acids. Trimming took 3 bases from V and 5 from J; bases not matched to a gene: 1. The CDR3 DNA sequence: TGTGCCAGCAGCGGGGACAGGGGAACCGGGGAGCTGTTTTTT. Translation: CASSGDRGTGELFF.

The chain uses TRBV18 and TRBJ1-5, with no clear D. Trimming left V 4 bases short and J 3 bases short, with 7 bases between. CDR1 KGHSH and CDR2 LQKENI come from the germline V gene. CDR3 size: 13 residues. CDR3 residues: CASSQQINQPQHF. Here the CDR3 DNA reads TGTGCCAGCTCACAACAAATCAATCAGCCCCAGCATTTT.

This clone was observed a handful of times. The chain carries TRBV7-9 and TRBJ2-5; D unresolved. Germline values: CDR1 SEHNR, CDR2 FQNEAQ (reference sequence). The CDR3 extends over 12 amino acids. The V end was cut by 4 bases, the J end by 5 bases, with 8 bases between. The CDR3 reads CASSSRWETQYF. CDR3 bases: TGTGCCAGCAGCTCCCGGTGGGAGACCCAGTACTTC.

The CDR3 sequence: CASSRAGANTGELFF. Written as DNA, the CDR3 is TGTGCCAGCAGTAGAGCGGGGGCGAACACCGGGGAGCTGTTTTTT. The gene calls are TRBV2 and TRBJ2-2; the match to TRBD2 covers 8 bases. V gave up 5 bases and J gave up 0 bases; unmatched junction bases: 2. CDR1 and CDR2 (germline): SNHLY, FYNNEI. The CDR3 length is 15 residues.

The chain is built from TRBV30 and TRBJ1-5; 11 bases are a match to TRBD1. V dropped 2 bases and J dropped 3; count of bases not matched to a gene: 9. The CDR3 loop spans 17 amino acids. CDR1 is GTSNPN, CDR2 SVGIG, per germline (reference sequence). The CDR3 bases are TGTGCCTGGAGTATACGGACAGGGGGCCCATTCAATCAGCCCCAGCATTTT. Translated, it gives CAWSIRTGGPFNQPQHF.

This rearrangement joins TRBV9 to TRBJ1-1; 7 bases line up with TRBD1. The CDR3 loop spans 15 amino acids. Germline lookup yields CDR1 SGDLS and CDR2 YYNGEE. Losses at the gene ends were 3 bases for V and 3 bases for J; bases not matched to a gene: 8. CDR3 nucleotide sequence: TGTGCCAGCAGCGCTGAACAGGGGCAGGACACTGAAGCTTTCTTT. This encodes CASSAEQGQDTEAFF.

The rearrangement links TRBV4-3 to TRBJ2-1; D not certain. The CDR3 extends over 16 amino acids. Germline V gene sequence: CDR1 LGHNA, CDR2 YSLEER. Trimming stripped 3 bases from V and 3 bases from J, with 15 bases between. The CDR3 bases are TGCGCCAGCAGCCAGTATAGAGGCCCACTCTACAATGAGCAGTTCTTC. Translation gives CASSQYRGPLYNEQFF.

The V gene is TRBV9, the J gene TRBJ2-5, with D tentatively TRBD2 (5 bases). The ends were cut back, 3 bases at V and 11 bases at J, with 17 bases in the middle. The CDR3 is 13 amino acids. From germline, CDR1 is SGDLS and CDR2 YYNGEE. CDR3 protein: CASSEDLGQEQYF. Written as DNA, the CDR3 is TGTGCCAGCAGCGAGGACTTAGGGCAGGAGCAGTACTTC.

This clone was observed a few times. The chain couples TRBV30 to TRBJ2-1, with 12 bases fitting TRBD1. V dropped 3 bases and J dropped 4; count of bases not matched to a gene: 10. The germline CDR1 and CDR2 sequences are GTSNPN and SVGIG (reference sequence). The CDR3 spans 17 residues. The CDR3 DNA reads TGTGCCTGGAGCGAATATGGGACAGGGGGCGCGTACAATGAGCAGTTCTTC. It is translated as CAWSEYGTGGAYNEQFF.

The chain carries TRBV19 and TRBJ2-2; D is undetermined. Germline V gene sequence: CDR1 LNHDA, CDR2 SQIVND (reference sequence). The CDR3 consists of 13 residues. Trimming removed 4 bases from V and 6 bases from J, with 9 bases in between. DNA of the CDR3: TGTGCCAGTAGTAAGCTTTTGGCCGGGGAGCTGTTTTTT. This encodes CASSKLLAGELFF.

The genes are TRBV30 and TRBJ1-6, with 8 bases identical to TRBD1. V dropped 0 bases and J dropped 0; count of bases not matched to a gene: 7. The CDR3 sequence is 18 residues long. Germline assignment: CDR1 GTSNPN and CDR2 SVGIG (reference sequence). CDR3 DNA sequence: TGTGCCTGGAGTGTACACAGGACAGGGAGCTCCTATAATTCACCCCTCCACTTT. Translated: CAWSVHRTGSSYNSPLHF.

The V gene is TRBV19, the J gene TRBJ2-2, with TRBD1 identical over 10 bases. This CDR3 contains 15 residues. Germline assignment: CDR1 LNHDA and CDR2 SQIVND (reference sequence). The V gene end was trimmed by 9 bases and the J gene end by 7 bases; junction bases not matched to a gene: 11. CDR3 DNA: TGTGCCAGCGGACAGGGGGATCGTCTTGGCGGGGAGCTGTTTTTT. Translation: CASGQGDRLGGELFF. The full variable domain, rest sourced from reference TRBV19 and TRBJ2-2, is DGGITQSPKYLFRKEGQNVTLSCEQNLNHDAMYWYRQDPGQGLRLIYYSQIVNDFQKGDIAEGYSVSREKKESFPLTVTSAQKNPTAFYLCASGQGDRLGGELFFGEGSRLTVL.

The J gene is TRBJ2-7, the V gene TRBV7-2, with 9 bases lining up with TRBD1. Looked up from germline, CDR1 is SGHTA and CDR2 is FQGNSA. The junction had 2 bases not matched to a gene; V was cut back by 2 bases and J by 0 bases. CDR3 length equals 15 residues. The CDR3 protein is CASSLWGQGSYEQYF. The CDR3 bases are TGTGCCAGCAGCTTATGGGGACAGGGCTCCTACGAGCAGTACTTC.